This entry features one TCR beta chain sequence. Source study methods: Reference gene primer amplification gave estimated nucleated cell counts. Produced via immunoSEQ multiplex PCR; TCRdb's table is partial and in-frame only. The V and J calls and clone size were taken over from that table, and D and trimming were inferred from the DNA. This sample yields roughly 260,000 clones, of which almost 90% are seen a single time; about 10% belongs to the top ten. This record comes from a study of blood T cell repertoires in COVID-19. The V gene end was trimmed by 7 bases and the J gene end by 4 bases; junction bases not matched to a gene: 11. The CDR3 spans 16 residues. The germline gives CDR1 LNHDA, CDR2 SQIVND (reference sequence).

Sequenced input: peripheral blood. The chain uses TRBV19 and TRBJ2-3; 10 positions agree with TRBD2. This receptor was identified in a woman aged 30 to 39 with COVID-19, enrolled during active disease. CDR3: CASKGLAGGVADTQYF. The CDR3, as DNA: TGTGCCAGTAAAGGGTTAGCGGGAGGTGTAGCAGATACGCAGTATTTT.